The entry below gives a single T cell receptor (beta chain) sequence along with its context. As yet, its antigen is unknown. Sequenced by immunoSEQ multiplex PCR; TCRdb stores in-frame clones only, minus some. The sample carries approximately 67,000 clones, about 86% recorded once. The data derive from a study of glioma-infiltrating T cells after dendritic cell vaccination. Study-level background: Dendritic cell vaccination trial patients had either newly diagnosed or recurrent glioblastoma.

Germline CDR1 reads SGHTA; CDR2 reads FQGTGA. The V segment lost 2 bases and the J segment 1 base; nucleotides outside the gene matches: 0. This CDR3 region has 14 residues. General study points: Estimated pretreatment TIL content predicted outcome after dendritic cell vaccination.

The rearrangement joins TRBV7-3 to TRBJ1-1; TRBD1 matches 8 bases. The sequence was obtained from a human donor with glioblastoma. The source was blood, collected before dendritic cell vaccination. The CDR3 DNA follows: TGTGCCAGCAGCTTAGGACAGGGGAACACTGAAGCTTTCTTT. Its translation: CASSLGQGNTEAFF.